A selection of T cell receptor beta chains follows, all from one sample in a study of blood T cell repertoires in COVID-19. This table comes from immunoSEQ multiplex PCR, and its TCRdb copy is limited to in-frame clones, with some not included. The sample has about 160,000 clones; approximately 91% are singletons. The sample consisted of peripheral blood. These receptors all come from a man aged 18 to 30 with acute or convalescent COVID-19. Each CDR3 is given with its conserved first and last residue. The D gene is left open where the match is weak. The size of a clone is reported for some rows only, either as once, few or many, or as a class for expanded clones.

v_gene,d_gene,abundance,j_gene,CDR3nt,CDR3aa
TRBV18,.,.,TRBJ2-7,TGTGCCAGCTCACCACTCGACAGCTACGAGCAGTACTTC,CASSPLDSYEQYF
TRBV14,.,once,TRBJ2-7,TGTGCCAGCAGCCAAGTGACCGCCCGGGGCGAGCAGTACTTC,CASSQVTARGEQYF
TRBV7-9,TRBD1,.,TRBJ2-1,TGTGCCAGTCAGGGCCAGGGGGCTTACAATGAGCAGTTCTTC,CASQGQGAYNEQFF
TRBV5-1,.,.,TRBJ2-7,TGCGCCAGCAGCTTCGGGACTTCCTTCTCCTACGAGCAGTACTTC,CASSFGTSFSYEQYF
TRBV18,.,.,TRBJ2-1,TGTGCCAGCTCACCACTTAACAATGAGCAGTTCTTC,CASSPLNNEQFF
TRBV15,.,.,TRBJ1-1,TGTGCCACCAGTCAATCTGGACTCCTACCAGGGAACACTGAAGCTTTCTTT,CATSQSGLLPGNTEAFF
TRBV6-5,.,.,TRBJ2-3,TGTGCCAGCAGTTACTCTCTTGGCGGGGGCACAGATACGCAGTATTTT,CASSYSLGGGTDTQYF
TRBV5-6,.,.,TRBJ1-2,TGTGCCAGCAGCTTGGCCTCAGGGTTTGACTATGGCTACACCTTC,CASSLASGFDYGYTF
TRBV7-2,.,.,TRBJ2-7,TGTGCCAGCAGCTTAGAAAAACTCAGGGGAACCTCCTACGAGCAGTACTTC,CASSLEKLRGTSYEQYF
TRBV3-1/TRBV3-2,TRBD1,.,TRBJ1-2,TGTGCCAGCAGCCAATCGGACAGGGGGCGGGGTGGCTACACCTTC,CASSQSDRGRGGYTF
TRBV15,TRBD1,.,TRBJ1-5,TGTGCCACCAGCAGAGACGTTGTTACAGGGGCCGGAAATCAGCCCCAGCATTTT,CATSRDVVTGAGNQPQHF
TRBV7-6,TRBD2,once,TRBJ2-3,TGTGCCAGCAGCTTAAGGGCTAGCGGGGGGACCACAGATACGCAGTATTTT,CASSLRASGGTTDTQYF
TRBV29-1,TRBD1,.,TRBJ2-2,TGCAGCGTTGGGGGACAGGGTCTTACCGGGGAGCTGTTTTTT,CSVGGQGLTGELFF
TRBV11-3,.,.,TRBJ1-1,TGTGCCAGCAGCAAAAGTCCAGGGAACACTGAAGCTTTCTTT,CASSKSPGNTEAFF
TRBV5-1,.,once,TRBJ1-1,TGCGCCAGCAGCTTGTGGGCAGGGATGAACACTGAAGCTTTCTTT,CASSLWAGMNTEAFF
TRBV5-1,.,once,TRBJ1-1,TGCGCCAGCAGCTTCCGTGAGGACACTGAAGCTTTCTTT,CASSFREDTEAFF
TRBV2,.,.,TRBJ2-2,TGTGCCAGCAGGGTGGGAGTGGGAACCGGGGAGCTGTTTTTT,CASRVGVGTGELFF